This T cell receptor (beta chain) was documented in a study of blood T cell repertoires in COVID-19. Turning to the study itself: Samples representing acute and convalescent COVID-19 were sourced from the United States, Italy and Spain.

The germline CDR1 and CDR2 sequences are SNHLY and FYNNEI. Trimming took off 6 bases at V and 15 bases at J, with 12 bases between the two ends. The CDR3 sequence is 10 residues long. The method was immunoSEQ multiplex PCR; TCRdb's version includes in-frame clones alone and lacks a portion of them. This sample has some 38,000 clones, with approximately 78% found just once. The gene calls are TRBV2 and TRBJ2-1; D is possibly TRBD2 (5 bases). This receptor was taken from a man between 65 and 85 years old with acute or convalescent COVID-19. Sequenced input: peripheral blood. CDR3 in DNA: TGTGCCAGCAGCCTAGCTTCGTCGTTCTTC. Its translation is CASSLASSFF. Full variable domain (outside the CDR3, taken from reference TRBV2 and TRBJ2-1): EPEVTQTPSHQVTQMGQEVILRCVPISNHLYFYWYRQILGQKVEFLVSFYNNEISEKSEIFDDQFSVERPDGSNFTLKIRSTKLEDSAMYFCASSLASSFFGPGTRLTVL.